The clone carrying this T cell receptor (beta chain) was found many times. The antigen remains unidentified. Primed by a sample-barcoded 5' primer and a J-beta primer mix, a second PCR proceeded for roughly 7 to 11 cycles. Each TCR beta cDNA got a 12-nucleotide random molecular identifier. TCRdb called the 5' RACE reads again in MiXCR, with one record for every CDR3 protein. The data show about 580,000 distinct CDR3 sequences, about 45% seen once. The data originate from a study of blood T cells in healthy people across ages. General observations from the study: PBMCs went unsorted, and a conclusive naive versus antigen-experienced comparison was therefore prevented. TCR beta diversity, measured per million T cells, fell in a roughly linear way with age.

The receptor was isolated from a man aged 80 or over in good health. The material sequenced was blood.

In DNA form, the CDR3 reads TGTGCCAGCAGTTATTCAGGGGGGCGGGAAAAACTGTTTTTT. The encoded protein is CASSYSGGREKLFF. The rearrangement links TRBV6-6 to TRBJ1-4, with 7 bases that match TRBD1. J was trimmed by 8 bases and V by 3 bases; bases with no gene match: 6. Germline V gives CDR1 MNHNY, CDR2 SVGAGI (reference sequence). CDR3 length: 14 amino acids.